The 11 T cell receptor beta chains below come from one sample, sequenced in a study of blood T cells in healthy people across ages. A second PCR of about 6 to 11 cycles used a sample-barcoded 5' primer and a J-beta primer mix. TCRdb re-called the 5' RACE reads through MiXCR, storing one row per CDR3 protein. The sample has 2 million or so distinct CDR3 sequences; around 48% are singletons. Sequenced: blood. Receptors were obtained from a woman aged 40-49 years in good health.

A few counts support this clonotype. The chain uses TRBV7-2 and TRBJ2-5; TRBD1 matches at 9 bases. V trimming: 2 bases; J trimming: 5 bases; junction bases outside the gene matches: 3. The CDR3 runs to 14 residues. Germline V gene lookup returns CDR1 SGHTA and CDR2 FQGNSA. CDR3 sequence reads: CASSLQTGGETQYF. The CDR3 nucleotides are TGTGCCAGCAGCTTACAGACAGGGGGGGAGACCCAGTACTTC. The full variable domain, in which reference TRBV7-2 and TRBJ2-5 provide the parts outside the CDR3, is GAGVSQSPSNKVTEKGKDVELRCDPISGHTALYWYRQSLGQGLEFLIYFQGNSAPDKSGLPSDRFSAERTGGSVSTLTIQRTQQEDSAVYLCASSLQTGGETQYFGPGTRLLVL.

The CDR3 region has the DNA TGTGCCAGCGTATTAAACGCGAACTATGGCTACACCTTC. Protein sequence: CASVLNANYGYTF. This chain connects TRBV12-3 or TRBV12-4 to TRBJ1-2; the D is unclear. The V and J ends lost 8 bases and 2 bases respectively, with 12 bases between them. CDR3 size: 13 residues.

This chain links TRBV6-2 or TRBV6-3 with TRBJ1-5; no definite D call. This CDR3 is built from 13 residues. V was cut by 5 bases and J by 1 base, with 6 bases left in between. The germline gives CDR1 MNHEY, CDR2 SVGEGT. CDR3 DNA: TGTGCCAGCAGTCCTTGGAGCAATCAGCCCCAGCATTTT. It translates to CASSPWSNQPQHF.

The chain combines TRBV20-1 with TRBJ2-5; 8 bases map to TRBD2. The tail of the sequence fits TRBJ2-7 better, so the J call may be wrong. Germline V CDR1 and CDR2: DFQATT, SNEGSKA (reference sequence). This CDR3 spans 13 amino acids. CDR3 nucleotides: TGCAGTGCCCCAACCGGGGGGGGATACGAGCAGTACTTC. Translation gives CSAPTGGGYEQYF.

A note on this clonotype: A much larger clone lies a single base off, so this may be a read error. This chain links TRBV29-1 with TRBJ2-5, with 14 nucleotides matching TRBD2. V dropped 6 bases and J dropped 11; count of bases not matched to a gene: 14. The CDR3 has 15 residues. CDR1 SQVTM and CDR2 ANQGSEA come from the germline V gene. CDR3 nucleotides: TGCAGCGTGGAGGGACTAGCGGGGGCCTACAATGAGCAGTACTTC. It translates to CSVEGLAGAYNEQYF.

The V gene is TRBV14, the J gene TRBJ1-6, with D unresolved. This CDR3 spans 14 amino acids. V was pared by 3 bases and J by 7 bases, with 10 bases between. Germline V gene lookup returns CDR1 SGHDN and CDR2 FVKESK. Written as DNA, the CDR3 is TGTGCCAGCAGCCACGGGTTGAGCAATTCACCCCTCCACTTT. It is translated as CASSHGLSNSPLHF.

J is TRBJ2-1 and V is TRBV9; no clear D. Trimming took off 4 bases at V and 10 bases at J, with 15 bases between the two ends. The germline gives CDR1 SGDLS, CDR2 YYNGEE. The CDR3 sequence is 13 residues long. The CDR3 DNA follows: TGTGCCAGCAGCTCTCCTACGAAGGCCGAGCAGTTCTTC. Amino acids: CASSSPTKAEQFF.

This clonotype was picked up a small number of times. This chain's CDR3 is CASSQDFHREETQYF. CDR3 nucleotide sequence: TGCGCCAGCAGCCAAGATTTCCATCGGGAAGAGACCCAGTACTTC. The chain recombines TRBV4-3 with TRBJ2-5; D is ambiguous. The CDR3 loop spans 15 amino acids. CDR1 and CDR2 from the germline V gene are LGHNA and YSLEER. V was shortened by 0 bases and J by 3 bases, with 11 bases between the two germline ends.

This sequence joins TRBV6-2 or TRBV6-3 and TRBJ2-3; 9 bases align to TRBD1. Looked up from germline, CDR1 is MNHEY and CDR2 is SVGEGT. This CDR3 region has 17 residues. V lost 2 bases to trimming and J lost 6 bases; unmatched junction nucleotides: 12. CDR3 residues: CASSYGYRGLSWDTQYF. In DNA, the CDR3 is TGTGCCAGCAGTTACGGCTACAGGGGGCTCTCGTGGGATACGCAGTATTTT.

This clonotype was counted many times. A read error may account for a junction end that differs from germline. V usage is TRBV13 and J usage is TRBJ2-7, with 9 bases aligning to TRBD1. The CDR3 consists of 15 residues. Per germline, CDR1 PRHDT and CDR2 FYEKMQ (reference sequence). The CDR3 DNA follows: TGCGCCAGCAGCCACCAGACAGGGGGGCTGTACGAGCAGTACTTC. As protein: CASSHQTGGLYEQYF.

The chain is built from TRBV4-1 and TRBJ2-3; 7 bases align to TRBD2. Looked up from germline, CDR1 is MGHRA and CDR2 is YSYEKL. V was clipped by 0 bases and J by 7 bases; unmatched bases: 13. CDR3 size: 17 residues. The CDR3 loop is CASSQDFAGVSQNTQYF. DNA of the CDR3: TGCGCCAGCAGCCAAGATTTTGCGGGGGTTTCACAAAATACGCAGTATTTT.